This T cell receptor (beta chain) is from a study of Ad26.COV2.S vaccination and SARS-CoV-2 variants. Study-level information: Each vaccinee took Ad26.COV2.S intramuscularly, once or twice 56 days apart.

Documented treatment: around 19 received Ad26.COV2.S at low or high dose, single or two shots; about 5 received placebo; per-sample allocation not given. All samples were drawn on day 63, counting from the first vaccine or placebo injection. This adult donor, from Boston, was 18-55 years old. An Ad26 vector carrying the Wuhan-strain SARS-CoV-2 spike served as the vaccine. Sequencing was performed with immunoSEQ multiplex PCR; in TCRdb, only in-frame clones are kept and a portion is missing. Of more than 300,000 clones detected, roughly 86% appear once; the ten largest clones hold 1.9%. In regard to this clone: What it recognizes is unknown.

The CDR3 loop spans 14 amino acids. Germline V gives CDR1 SGHRS, CDR2 YFSETQ. Trimming cost V 7 bases and J 7 bases; bases outside gene matches: 7. Findings and caveats of the study: Reported findings describe substantial breadth in spike-specific CD8+ and CD4+ T cell responses following vaccination.

The source is a person between 18 and 60 years old who received the Ad26.COV2.S COVID-19 vaccine or a placebo. The V and J genes are TRBV5-1 and TRBJ2-2; 10 nucleotides match TRBD1. Specimen: peripheral blood, collected in a trial of Ad26.COV2.S vaccine versus placebo. CDR3 region: CASAGTGDNGELFF. In DNA form, the CDR3 reads TGCGCCAGCGCCGGGACAGGGGATAACGGGGAGCTGTTTTTT.